Listed below are T cell receptor beta chains from one sample, sequenced in a study of OX40 agonist ivuxolimab in advanced cancers. Measured with immunoSEQ multiplex PCR; TCRdb has only the in-frame clones, and not every one. The sample includes around 65,000 clones, nearly 95% of them seen just once. This sample comprised CD4+ or CD8+ T cells sorted from blood, obtained in a trial of the OX40 agonist ivuxolimab. Receptors were obtained from an adult with an advanced solid tumor such as melanoma, head and neck, liver or kidney cancer. Both conserved end residues are part of each CDR3. Each record gives: D gene, J gene, clone size, V gene, CDR3 DNA, CDR3 protein. D genes are given only for firm matches. Size is stated for part of the rows, as once, few or many counts, or as a class when the clone is expanded.

>TRBD2|TRBJ2-7|.|TRBV27
TGTGCCAGCAGTCCGAGGACTAGCGGGAGGGAATTCTACGAGCAGTACTTC
CASSPRTSGREFYEQYF
>.|TRBJ1-4|.|TRBV5-1
TGCGCCAGCAGCGAAAGAAAAGATAATGAAAAACTGTTTTTT
CASSERKDNEKLFF
>TRBD2|TRBJ2-3|.|TRBV13
TGTGCCAGCAGCTTAGTAGGGACTAGCGGCTACAACACAGATACGCAGTATTTT
CASSLVGTSGYNTDTQYF
>.|TRBJ1-4|.|TRBV5-4
TGTGCCAGCAGCGTAACAGGGAGCGCGGAATACAATGAAAAACTGTTTTTT
CASSVTGSAEYNEKLFF
>.|TRBJ1-1|.|TRBV19
TGTGCCAGTAGTATGACGGAGAACACTGAAGCTTTCTTT
CASSMTENTEAFF
>TRBD1|TRBJ1-4|.|TRBV4-2
TGTGCCAGCAGCCAAGACCCAGGGGGCTCTGAAAAACTGTTTTTT
CASSQDPGGSEKLFF
>TRBD2|TRBJ2-1|.|TRBV6-1
TGTGCCAGCAGCACCACTCCACTAGCGGGAGATGAGCAGTTCTTC
CASSTTPLAGDEQFF
>.|TRBJ2-3|.|TRBV5-1
TGCGCCAGCAGCTGGTTCCAGGCGGAAGATACGCAGTATTTT
CASSWFQAEDTQYF
>.|TRBJ1-4|.|TRBV27
TGTGCCAGCAAGGATAATGAAAAACTGTTTTTT
CASKDNEKLFF
>.|TRBJ1-1|once|TRBV10-2
TGCGCCAGCACCAGGGCCACTGAAGCTTTCTTT
CASTRATEAFF
>TRBD2|TRBJ2-1|.|TRBV7-9
TGTGCCAGCAGCCAAGGACTAGCGGGGGGGCAGAATGAGCAGTTCTTC
CASSQGLAGGQNEQFF
>TRBD2|TRBJ2-5|.|TRBV9
TGTGCCAGCAGCGCCCCCACTAGCGGGATACAAGAGACCCAGTACTTC
CASSAPTSGIQETQYF
>TRBD1|TRBJ2-2|once|TRBV11-2
TGTGCCAGCAGCTTAGGAGGGACAGGAGACACCGGGGAGCTGTTTTTT
CASSLGGTGDTGELFF
>.|TRBJ2-1|.|TRBV5-8
TGTGCCAGCAGCTTGGTACAGGGGAGGATCAATGAGCAGTTCTTC
CASSLVQGRINEQFF
>TRBD1|TRBJ1-6|.|TRBV13
TGTGCCAGCAGCTCCAAGGGACAGGACGGGAATTCACCCCTCCACTTT
CASSSKGQDGNSPLHF
>.|TRBJ2-5|.|TRBV11-2
TGTGCCAGCAGCTTAGCCCGAGAGGGTCAAGAGACCCAGTACTTC
CASSLAREGQETQYF
>.|TRBJ1-5|once|TRBV6-5
TGTGCCAGCAGTTACGCCTTCGTAAGGGCAAATCAGCCCCAGCATTTT
CASSYAFVRANQPQHF
>TRBD2|TRBJ2-3|.|TRBV9
TGTGCCAGCAGCGTAGTTGAGCGGGGGGGTGATACGCAGTATTTT
CASSVVERGGDTQYF
>.|TRBJ1-2|once|TRBV9
TGTGCCAGCAGCGTATCGGCGGGCACCGCTAACTATGGCTACACCTTC
CASSVSAGTANYGYTF
>.|TRBJ2-1|.|TRBV7-9
TGTGCCAGCAGCTTAGCTCGAGGCGGCTATGAGCAGTTCTTC
CASSLARGGYEQFF
>.|TRBJ2-3|.|TRBV19
TGTGCCAGTAGTATAGGCCGGGACTTGGCTAGCACAGATACGCAGTATTTT
CASSIGRDLASTDTQYF
>TRBD1|TRBJ2-3|.|TRBV6-6
TGTGCCAGCAGTTACAGTACAGGGGCCACAGATACGCAGTATTTT
CASSYSTGATDTQYF
>TRBD1|TRBJ1-1|.|TRBV7-8
TGTGCCAGCAGCTACCACAGGGGGAACACTGAAGCTTTCTTT
CASSYHRGNTEAFF
>.|TRBJ2-3|.|TRBV18
TGTGCCAGCTCACCCGTTTCTAGTGCCACAGATACGCAGTATTTT
CASSPVSSATDTQYF
>TRBD1|TRBJ2-7|.|TRBV9
TGTGCCAGCAGCGTAGGGGACAGCAACTACGAGCAGTACTTC
CASSVGDSNYEQYF
>.|TRBJ2-2|.|TRBV4-3
TGCGCCAGCGGGGGAAGAGTGGGGACCGGGGAGCTGTTTTTT
CASGGRVGTGELFF
>.|TRBJ1-5|.|TRBV7-9
TGTGCCAGCAGCTTAGGGGTCCAGCCCCAGCATTTT
CASSLGVQPQHF
>.|TRBJ2-3|once|TRBV27
TGTGCCAGCAATAAGCACGGGGGGCTGGGTGGGATTACAGATACGCAGTATTTT
CASNKHGGLGGITDTQYF
>.|TRBJ2-5|.|TRBV7-9
TGTGCCAGCAGCAGGTGGGAGACCCAGTACTTC
CASSRWETQYF
>TRBD1|TRBJ2-1|.|TRBV11-2
TGTGCCAGCAGCTCCCCGGGACAGGATTACAATGAGCAGTTCTTC
CASSSPGQDYNEQFF
>.|TRBJ2-7|few|TRBV5-1
TGCGCCAGCAGCATGGCAGGGGGGGTGTACGAGCAGTACTTC
CASSMAGGVYEQYF
>TRBD2|TRBJ2-3|.|TRBV9
TGTGCCAGCAGCATGACTAGCGGGGGGGCGACAGATACGCAGTATTTT
CASSMTSGGATDTQYF